This record looks at one TCR beta chain sequence and its context. Repertoires were generated with immunoSEQ multiplex PCR, while TCRdb's copy carries only in-frame clones and drops some. The table includes 250,000 or so clones, about 83% detected once. The data were taken from a study of blood T cell repertoires in COVID-19. Looking at the study overall: Donors in the United States, Italy and Spain gave samples during acute or convalescent COVID-19. Nucleic acid was either cDNA or gDNA, and it came from T cells, B-cell-depleted T cells, or PBMCs.

The CDR3 runs to 14 residues. V was cut by 3 bases and J by 2 bases, with 10 bases left in between. CDR1 MNHEY and CDR2 SMNVEV come from the germline V gene (reference sequence). The receptor was isolated from a human donor in a cohort sampled during active COVID-19. The sample consisted of peripheral blood. The chain links TRBV27 to TRBJ1-2; D remains ambiguous. The CDR3 region is CASSFSTGNYGYTF. For the CDR3, the DNA is TGTGCCAGCAGTTTTTCGACGGGAAACTATGGCTACACCTTC.